This T cell receptor beta chain was identified during a study of blood T cell repertoires in COVID-19. For the study at large: Samples taken during acute and convalescent COVID-19 were collected in the United States, Italy and Spain. Sources were T cells, B-cell-depleted T cells, or PBMCs; the material itself was cDNA or gDNA.

Per the original methods: The authors estimated nucleated cell counts from reference gene primer amplification. Only in-frame clones appear in the TCRdb table, and some are missing; sequencing was by immunoSEQ multiplex PCR. V and J calls and clone size are copied from that table; D and trimming were computed from the DNA. The sample lists around 240,000 clones; roughly 81% were seen once. In its sample, this clone was seen once. CDR1 is SGHTA and CDR2 is FQGNSA in the germline V gene. The CDR3 consists of 16 residues. The V and J ends lost 5 bases and 2 bases, in that order; junction bases with no gene match: 6.

What was sequenced was peripheral blood. The sequence was obtained from a man aged 35 to 55 with acute or convalescent COVID-19. The chain couples TRBV7-2 to TRBJ1-3; 10 bases agree with TRBD1. The CDR3 sequence: CASSGGGTGAGNTIYF. Written as DNA, the CDR3 is TGTGCCAGCAGCGGAGGTGGGACAGGGGCTGGAAACACCATATATTTT.